The next 5 T cell receptor beta chains were all read from a single sample in a study of T cell responses to AZD1222 COVID-19 vaccine. Method: immunoSEQ multiplex PCR; TCRdb's copy keeps in-frame clones and lacks some. The sample holds 140,000 or so clones, approximately 90% seen once. The sequencing here drew on peripheral blood, taken 28 days after the second AZD1222 dose. Every receptor here comes from an adult who received the AZD1222 COVID-19 vaccine.

V gene TRBV24-1 combines with J gene TRBJ2-6; D is ambiguous. Germline loops: CDR1 KGHDR, CDR2 SFDVKD. The ends were cut back, 3 bases at V and 6 bases at J, with 5 bases in the middle. The CDR3 extends over 13 amino acids. CDR3: CATSDPVANVLTF. The CDR3, as DNA: TGTGCCACCAGTGATCCGGTGGCCAACGTCCTGACTTTC.

This rearrangement joins TRBV6-2 or TRBV6-3 to TRBJ1-6, with TRBD1 matching 10 bases. The V and J ends lost 5 bases and 14 bases, in that order; junction bases with no gene match: 9. Germline V gene sequence: CDR1 MNHEY, CDR2 SVGEGT. This CDR3 is 14 amino acids long. As DNA, the CDR3 is TGTGCCAGCAGTAAGGGGACAGGGGCTCGGGCCCTCCACTTT. This sequence encodes CASSKGTGARALHF.

The rearrangement links TRBV21-1 to TRBJ1-1; the table assigns TRBD1, which was not confirmed against the DNA. TRBV21-1 is termed a pseudogene. CDR3 size: 11 residues. The CDR3 DNA is TGTGCCAGCCGCTCCAGCACTGAAGCTTTCTTT. As protein: CASRSSTEAFF.

CDR3 nucleotide sequence: TGTGCCAGTAGTCCCATCAAGAGCTCCTACAATGAGCAGTTCTTC. Protein product: CASSPIKSSYNEQFF. The chain is built from TRBV19 and TRBJ2-1; no definite D call. Trimming took off 5 bases at V and 0 bases at J, with 11 bases between the two ends. The CDR3 runs to 15 residues. Per the germline V gene, CDR1 is LNHDA and CDR2 is SQIVND (reference sequence). The full variable domain, rest sourced from reference TRBV19 and TRBJ2-1, is DGGITQSPKYLFRKEGQNVTLSCEQNLNHDAMYWYRQDPGQGLRLIYYSQIVNDFQKGDIAEGYSVSREKKESFPLTVTSAQKNPTAFYLCASSPIKSSYNEQFFGPGTRLTVL.

The chain recombines TRBV2 with TRBJ2-7, with TRBD2 identical over 8 bases. Trimming at V came to 4 bases and at J to 5 bases, leaving 7 bases not matched to a gene. There are 14 residues in the CDR3. Germline V gene sequence: CDR1 SNHLY, CDR2 FYNNEI. This chain's CDR3 is CASSVGSGKDEQYF. The CDR3, as DNA: TGTGCCAGCAGTGTAGGTAGCGGGAAGGACGAGCAGTACTTC.